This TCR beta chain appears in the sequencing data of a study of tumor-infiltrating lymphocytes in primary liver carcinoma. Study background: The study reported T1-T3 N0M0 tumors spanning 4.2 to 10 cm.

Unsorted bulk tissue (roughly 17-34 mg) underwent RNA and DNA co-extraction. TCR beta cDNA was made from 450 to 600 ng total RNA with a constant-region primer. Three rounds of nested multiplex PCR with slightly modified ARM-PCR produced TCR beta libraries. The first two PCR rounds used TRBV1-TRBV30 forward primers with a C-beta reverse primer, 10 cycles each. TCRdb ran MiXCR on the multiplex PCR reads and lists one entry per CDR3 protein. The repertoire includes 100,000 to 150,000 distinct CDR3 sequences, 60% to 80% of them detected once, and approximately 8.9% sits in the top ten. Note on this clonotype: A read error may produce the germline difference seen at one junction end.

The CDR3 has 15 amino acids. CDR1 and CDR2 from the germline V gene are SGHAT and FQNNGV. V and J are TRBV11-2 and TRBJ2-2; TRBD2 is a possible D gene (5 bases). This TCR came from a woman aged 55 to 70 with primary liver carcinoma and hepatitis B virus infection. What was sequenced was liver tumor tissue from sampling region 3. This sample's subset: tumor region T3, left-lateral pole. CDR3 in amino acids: CARSPSQGPTGELFF. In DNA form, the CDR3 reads TGTGCCAGAAGCCCTTCGCAAGGACCGACCGGGGAACTGTTTTTT.